This T cell receptor beta chain appears in the sequencing data of a study of graft-versus-host responses after intestinal transplantation. The V gene end was trimmed by 4 bases and the J gene end by 10 bases; junction bases not matched to a gene: 4. Germline CDR1 reads MGHRA; CDR2 reads YSYEKL. The CDR3 runs 12 residues. As for this clone: The target antigen is unknown.

TCRdb's copy holds only in-frame clones and misses some; the assay was immunoSEQ multiplex PCR. The sample includes around 78,000 clones, 87% of them seen just once. The chain links TRBV4-1 to TRBJ2-1, with 7 bases fitting TRBD2. The origin of this receptor is a human donor who was the organ donor for an intestinal transplant. Sequencing was performed on unstimulated CD8+ T cells sorted from spleen or lymph node cells, taken before transplant. CDR3 residues: CASSPSRGEQFF. The CDR3 DNA reads as TGCGCCAGCAGCCCATCGCGGGGGGAGCAGTTCTTC.